This paragraph covers one T cell receptor beta chain sequence. This clonotype occurred a few times. The clone's antigen remains unknown. No much larger clone is present one base from it, and per-base qualities are unavailable. The CDR1 and CDR2 encoded by the germline V gene are SNHLY and FYNNEI. Deletion took 8 bases off V and 2 bases off J, with a span of 14 bases between the germline ends. The CDR3 runs 14 residues from the cysteine to the phenylalanine. Only the CDR3 DNA is retained, 42 bases long and in frame from the first base. This sample stems from a study of CD8 T cells in ankylosing spondylitis (dated by TCRdb to the late 2010s). Concerning the study at large: The study set out to find disease-linked TCR variants by profiling T cell receptor beta repertoires in ankylosing spondylitis patients and healthy donors. The full study cohort comprised roughly 24 ankylosing spondylitis patients and 85 to 120 healthy donors. Samples of peripheral blood were taken, and for ankylosing spondylitis patients, synovial fluid was collected as well.

The full study reports these points: Some TCR beta motif variants had previously been reported in synovial fluid and blood of reactive arthritis patients, which suggested common disease-initiation mechanisms. In peripheral blood, the disease-linked clones were found at relatively low frequencies and had a CD8+ phenotype. Blood from ankylosing spondylitis patients appeared to be characterized by a TCR beta motif made up of about 8 highly homologous amino acid variants. The disease-linked clones were reported to be significantly enriched in matched synovial fluid samples from ankylosing spondylitis patients.

Instrument on record: Illumina HiSeq 2500. TCR beta libraries were prepared by quantitative 5'-RACE with molecular barcodes. Per the original workflow: A new computational method, built on a probabilistic model of VDJ rearrangement, was used to identify disease-linked TCR variants. TCRdb trimmed the raw reads at Q25, called clones with MiXCR and kept productive beta chains. CDR3 protein duplicates are merged, each entry listing the most common genes and DNA. TCRdb, not the original authors, processed these V and J calls. This sample lists 200,000 to 250,000 distinct CDR3 sequences; 25% to 30% were detected once. The top ten clones comprise under 7% of the sample.

The origin of this receptor is a male donor with ankylosing spondylitis or in good health (not recorded which). The material sequenced was blood, either unsorted or a sorted T cell fraction (not recorded which). The chain was built from TRBV2 and TRBJ2-3; perhaps TRBD2 is the D gene, with 6 bases matching. The CDR3 amino acid sequence is: CASREISSTDTQYF. The DNA sequence is as follows: TGTGCCAGCCGGGAGATATCGTCCACAGATACGCAGTATTTT.